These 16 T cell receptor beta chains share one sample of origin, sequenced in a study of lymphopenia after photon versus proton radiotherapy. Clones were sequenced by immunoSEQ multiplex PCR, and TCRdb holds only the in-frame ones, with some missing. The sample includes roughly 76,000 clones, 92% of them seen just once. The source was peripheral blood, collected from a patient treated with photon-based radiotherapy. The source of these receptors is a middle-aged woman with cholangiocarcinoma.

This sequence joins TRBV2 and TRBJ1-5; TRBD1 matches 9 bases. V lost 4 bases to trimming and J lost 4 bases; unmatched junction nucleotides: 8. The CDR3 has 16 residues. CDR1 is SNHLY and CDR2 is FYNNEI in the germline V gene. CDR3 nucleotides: TGTGCCAGCAGTGGCCCCCTGGGACAGGGTAATCAGCCCCAGCATTTT. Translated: CASSGPLGQGNQPQHF.

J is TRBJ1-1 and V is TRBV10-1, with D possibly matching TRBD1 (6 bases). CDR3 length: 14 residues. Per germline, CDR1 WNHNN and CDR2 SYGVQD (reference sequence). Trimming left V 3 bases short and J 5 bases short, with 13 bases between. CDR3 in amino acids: CASSERTAGTEAFF. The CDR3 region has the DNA TGCGCCAGCAGTGAAAGGACAGCCGGGACTGAAGCTTTCTTT.

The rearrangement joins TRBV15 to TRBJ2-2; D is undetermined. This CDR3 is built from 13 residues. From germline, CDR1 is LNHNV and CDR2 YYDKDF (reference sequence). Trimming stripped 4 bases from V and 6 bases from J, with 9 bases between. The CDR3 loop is CATSIHKAGELFF. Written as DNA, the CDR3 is TGTGCCACCAGCATTCACAAGGCCGGGGAGCTGTTTTTT.

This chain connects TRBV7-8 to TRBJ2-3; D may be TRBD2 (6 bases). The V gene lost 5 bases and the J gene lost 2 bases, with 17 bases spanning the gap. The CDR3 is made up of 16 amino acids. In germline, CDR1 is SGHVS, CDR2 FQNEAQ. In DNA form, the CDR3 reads TGTGCCAGCAGCCCTCAAGCGGGTGGAAACACAGATACGCAGTATTTT. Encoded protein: CASSPQAGGNTDTQYF.

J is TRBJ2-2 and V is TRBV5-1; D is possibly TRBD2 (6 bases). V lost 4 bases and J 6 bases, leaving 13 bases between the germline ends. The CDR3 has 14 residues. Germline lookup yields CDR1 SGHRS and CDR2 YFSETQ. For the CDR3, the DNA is TGCGCCAGCAGCGTCGGAGGGCCGTCCGGGGAGCTGTTTTTT. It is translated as CASSVGGPSGELFF. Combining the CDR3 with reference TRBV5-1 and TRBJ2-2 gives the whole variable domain KAGVTQTPRYLIKTRGQQVTLSCSPISGHRSVSWYQQTPGQGLQFLFEYFSETQRNKGNFPGRFSGRQFSNSRSEMNVSTLELGDSALYLCASSVGGPSGELFFGEGSRLTVL.

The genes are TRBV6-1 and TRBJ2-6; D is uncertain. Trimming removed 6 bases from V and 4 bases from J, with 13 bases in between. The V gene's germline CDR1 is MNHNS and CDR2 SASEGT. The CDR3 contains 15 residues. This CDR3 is CASRPLTGGANVLTF. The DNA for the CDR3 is TGTGCCAGCAGGCCGTTAACGGGCGGGGCCAACGTCCTGACTTTC.

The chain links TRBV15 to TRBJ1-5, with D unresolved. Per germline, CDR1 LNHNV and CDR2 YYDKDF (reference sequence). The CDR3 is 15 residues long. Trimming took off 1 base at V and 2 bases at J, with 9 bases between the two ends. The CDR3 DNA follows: TGTGCCACCAGCAGAGTGGTTTCTGGCAATCAGCCCCAGCATTTT. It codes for CATSRVVSGNQPQHF.

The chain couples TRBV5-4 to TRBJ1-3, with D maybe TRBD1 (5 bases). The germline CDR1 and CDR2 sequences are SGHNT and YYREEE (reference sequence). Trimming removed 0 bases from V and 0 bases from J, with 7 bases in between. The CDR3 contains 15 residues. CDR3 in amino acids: CASSLDTGSGNTIYF. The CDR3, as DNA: TGTGCCAGCAGCTTGGATACAGGCTCTGGAAACACCATATATTTT.

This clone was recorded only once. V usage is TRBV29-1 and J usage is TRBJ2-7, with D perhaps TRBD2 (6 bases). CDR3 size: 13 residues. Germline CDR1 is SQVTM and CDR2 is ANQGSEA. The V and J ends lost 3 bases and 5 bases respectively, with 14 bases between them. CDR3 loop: CSVEEGRVHEQYF. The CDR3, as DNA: TGCAGCGTTGAGGAGGGCAGGGTACACGAGCAGTACTTC.

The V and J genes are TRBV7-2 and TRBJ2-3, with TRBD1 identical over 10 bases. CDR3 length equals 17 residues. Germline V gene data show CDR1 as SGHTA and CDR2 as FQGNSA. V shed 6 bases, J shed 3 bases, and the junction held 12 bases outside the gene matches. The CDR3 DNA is TGTGCCAGCAGTTGGGACAGGGGTGGTTCGTCGACAGATACGCAGTATTTT. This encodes CASSWDRGGSSTDTQYF.

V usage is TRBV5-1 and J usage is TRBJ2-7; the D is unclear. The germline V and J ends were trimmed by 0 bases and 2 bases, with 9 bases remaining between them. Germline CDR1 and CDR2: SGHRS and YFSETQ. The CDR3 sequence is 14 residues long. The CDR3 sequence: CASSLDPQPYEQYF. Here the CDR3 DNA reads TGCGCCAGCAGCTTGGACCCCCAACCCTACGAGCAGTACTTC. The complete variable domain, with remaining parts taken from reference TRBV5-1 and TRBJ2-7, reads KAGVTQTPRYLIKTRGQQVTLSCSPISGHRSVSWYQQTPGQGLQFLFEYFSETQRNKGNFPGRFSGRQFSNSRSEMNVSTLELGDSALYLCASSLDPQPYEQYFGPGTRLTVT.

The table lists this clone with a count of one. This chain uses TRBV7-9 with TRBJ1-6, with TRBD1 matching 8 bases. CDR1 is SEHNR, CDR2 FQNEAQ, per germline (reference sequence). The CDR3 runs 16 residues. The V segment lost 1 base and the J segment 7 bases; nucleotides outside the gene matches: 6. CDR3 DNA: TGTGCCAGCAGCTTAGGGCTGACAGGGGAGAATTCACCCCTCCACTTT. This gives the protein CASSLGLTGENSPLHF.

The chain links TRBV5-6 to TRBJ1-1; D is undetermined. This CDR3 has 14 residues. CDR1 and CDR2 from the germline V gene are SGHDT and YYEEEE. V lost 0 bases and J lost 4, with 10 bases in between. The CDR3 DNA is TGTGCCAGCAGCTTGGCCGGGGAAATCACTGAAGCTTTCTTT. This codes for CASSLAGEITEAFF. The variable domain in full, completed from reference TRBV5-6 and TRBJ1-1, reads DAGVTQSPTHLIKTRGQQVTLRCSPKSGHDTVSWYQQALGQGPQFIFQYYEEEERQRGNFPDRFSGHQFPNYSSELNVNALLLGDSALYLCASSLAGEITEAFFGQGTRLTVV.

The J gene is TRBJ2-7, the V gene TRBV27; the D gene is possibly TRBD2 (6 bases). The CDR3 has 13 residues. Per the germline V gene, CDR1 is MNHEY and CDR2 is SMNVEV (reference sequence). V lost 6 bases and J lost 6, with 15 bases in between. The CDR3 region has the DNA TGTGCCAGCAGCGGCACGGACGGGGGCGAGCAGTACTTC. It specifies CASSGTDGGEQYF.

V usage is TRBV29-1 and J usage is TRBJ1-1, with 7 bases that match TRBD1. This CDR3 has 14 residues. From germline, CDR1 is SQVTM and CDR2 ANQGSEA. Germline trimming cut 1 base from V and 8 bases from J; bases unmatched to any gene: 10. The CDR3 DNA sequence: TGCAGCGTTGAAGGCTCCACAGGGGCAGTCGAAGCTTTCTTT. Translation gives CSVEGSTGAVEAFF.

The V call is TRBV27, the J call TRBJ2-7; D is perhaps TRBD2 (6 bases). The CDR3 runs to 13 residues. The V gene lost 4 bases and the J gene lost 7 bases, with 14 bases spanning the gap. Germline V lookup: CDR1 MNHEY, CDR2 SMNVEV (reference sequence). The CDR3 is CASSSEPGREQYF. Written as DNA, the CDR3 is TGTGCCAGCAGTTCCGAACCGGGGAGGGAGCAGTACTTC.